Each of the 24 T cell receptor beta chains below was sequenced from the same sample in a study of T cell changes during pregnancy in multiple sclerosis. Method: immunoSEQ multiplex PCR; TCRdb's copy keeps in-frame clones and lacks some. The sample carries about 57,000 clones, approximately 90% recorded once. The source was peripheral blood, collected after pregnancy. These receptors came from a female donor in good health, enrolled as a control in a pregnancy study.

Here the CDR3 DNA reads TGTGCCAGCAGTCCCAGGGGGCCCCTCGAGCAGTACTTC. Translation: CASSPRGPLEQYF. The chain is built from TRBV27 and TRBJ2-7; 8 bases fit TRBD1. The CDR3 is made up of 13 amino acids. Germline CDR1 MNHEY, CDR2 SMNVEV (reference sequence). V lost 5 bases, J lost 6 bases, and 6 bases stayed unmatched.

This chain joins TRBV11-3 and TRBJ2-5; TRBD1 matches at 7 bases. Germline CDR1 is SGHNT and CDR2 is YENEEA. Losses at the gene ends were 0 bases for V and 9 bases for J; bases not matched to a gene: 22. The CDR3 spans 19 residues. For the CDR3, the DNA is TGTGCCAGCAGCTTAGAATATTTGGTACAGGGGCTGACCAGTATTTCCCAGTACTTC. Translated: CASSLEYLVQGLTSISQYF.

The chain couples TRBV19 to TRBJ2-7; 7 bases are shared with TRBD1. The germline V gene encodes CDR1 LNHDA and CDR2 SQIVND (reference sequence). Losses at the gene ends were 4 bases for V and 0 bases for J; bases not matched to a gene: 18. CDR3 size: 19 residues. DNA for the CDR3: TGTGCCAGTAGTACCAGACAGGGCTTACCCCCTTCGTCCTCCTACGAGCAGTACTTC. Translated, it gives CASSTRQGLPPSSSYEQYF. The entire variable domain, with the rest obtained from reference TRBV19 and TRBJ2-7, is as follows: DGGITQSPKYLFRKEGQNVTLSCEQNLNHDAMYWYRQDPGQGLRLIYYSQIVNDFQKGDIAEGYSVSREKKESFPLTVTSAQKNPTAFYLCASSTRQGLPPSSSYEQYFGPGTRLTVT.

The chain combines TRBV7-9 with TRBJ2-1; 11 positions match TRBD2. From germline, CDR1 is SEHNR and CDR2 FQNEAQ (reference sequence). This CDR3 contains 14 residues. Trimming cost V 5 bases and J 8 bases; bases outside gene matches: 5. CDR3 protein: CASSLGLAADEQFF. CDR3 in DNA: TGTGCCAGCAGCCTGGGACTAGCGGCCGATGAGCAGTTCTTC.

CDR3 region: CASSRTSGNYNEQFF. The CDR3 DNA reads TGTGCCAGCAGCAGGACTAGCGGGAATTACAATGAGCAGTTCTTC. This rearrangement joins TRBV21-1 to TRBJ2-1; the DNA was not used to check the table's D call, TRBD2. TRBV21-1 is described as a pseudogene. The CDR3 extends over 15 amino acids.

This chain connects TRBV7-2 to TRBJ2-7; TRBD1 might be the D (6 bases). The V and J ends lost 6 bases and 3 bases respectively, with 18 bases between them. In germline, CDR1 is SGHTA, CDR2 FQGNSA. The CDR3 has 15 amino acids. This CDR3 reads CASSGDRGGFYEQYF. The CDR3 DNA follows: TGTGCCAGCAGTGGCGACAGAGGGGGATTCTACGAGCAGTACTTC. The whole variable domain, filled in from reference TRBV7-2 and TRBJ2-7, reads GAGVSQSPSNKVTEKGKDVELRCDPISGHTALYWYRQSLGQGLEFLIYFQGNSAPDKSGLPSDRFSAERTGGSVSTLTIQRTQQEDSAVYLCASSGDRGGFYEQYFGPGTRLTVT.

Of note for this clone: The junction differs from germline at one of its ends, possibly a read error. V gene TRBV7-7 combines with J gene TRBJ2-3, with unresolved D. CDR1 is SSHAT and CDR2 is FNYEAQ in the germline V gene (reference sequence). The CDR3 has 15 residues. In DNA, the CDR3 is TGTGCTAGCAGCTTAACCCAGGCCCCCACAGATACGCAGTATTTT. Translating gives CASSLTQAPTDTQYF. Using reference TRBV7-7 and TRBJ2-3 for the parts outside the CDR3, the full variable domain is GAGVSQSPRYKVTKRGQDVTLRCDPISSHATLYWYQQALGQGPEFLTYFNYEAQPDKSGLPSDRFSAERPEGSISTLTIQRTEQRDSAMYRCASSLTQAPTDTQYFGPGTRLTVL.

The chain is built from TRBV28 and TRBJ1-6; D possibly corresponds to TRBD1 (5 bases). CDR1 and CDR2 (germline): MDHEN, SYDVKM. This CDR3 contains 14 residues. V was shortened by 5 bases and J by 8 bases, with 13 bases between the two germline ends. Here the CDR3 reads CASSPGAGYSPLHF. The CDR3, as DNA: TGTGCCAGCAGTCCCGGGGCGGGGTATTCACCCCTCCACTTT.

The CDR3 DNA follows: TGCGCCAGCCGGGAGCACCAAGAGACCCAGTACTTC. As protein: CASREHQETQYF. The chain carries TRBV5-1 and TRBJ2-5; possibly TRBD2 for D (6 bases). Trimming took 7 bases from V and 0 from J, leaving 7 bases between them. CDR1 and CDR2 (germline): SGHRS, YFSETQ. The CDR3 consists of 12 residues.

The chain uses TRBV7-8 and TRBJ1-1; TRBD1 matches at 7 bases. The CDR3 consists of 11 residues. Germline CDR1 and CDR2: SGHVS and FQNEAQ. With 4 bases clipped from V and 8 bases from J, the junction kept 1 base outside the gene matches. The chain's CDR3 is CASSWGQEAFF. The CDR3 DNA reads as TGTGCCAGCAGCTGGGGACAGGAAGCTTTCTTT.

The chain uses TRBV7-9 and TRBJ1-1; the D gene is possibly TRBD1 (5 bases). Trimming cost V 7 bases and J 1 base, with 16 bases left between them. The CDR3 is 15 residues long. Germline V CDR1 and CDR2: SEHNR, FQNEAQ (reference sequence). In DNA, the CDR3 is TGTGCCAGCACCCCCCGCCAGGGCCAGAACACTGAAGCTTTCTTT. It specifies CASTPRQGQNTEAFF.

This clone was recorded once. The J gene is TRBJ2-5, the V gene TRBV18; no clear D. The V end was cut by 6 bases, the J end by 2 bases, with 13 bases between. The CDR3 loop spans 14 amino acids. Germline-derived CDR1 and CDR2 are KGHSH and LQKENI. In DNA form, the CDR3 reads TGTGCCAGCTCGCCCGGAGTGTCTCAAGAGACCCAGTACTTC. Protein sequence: CASSPGVSQETQYF.

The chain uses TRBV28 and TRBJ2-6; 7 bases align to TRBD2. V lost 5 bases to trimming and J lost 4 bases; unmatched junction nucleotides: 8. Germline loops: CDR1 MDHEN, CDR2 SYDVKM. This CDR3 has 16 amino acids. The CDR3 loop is CASSPLGGSGANVLTF. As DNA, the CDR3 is TGTGCCAGCAGTCCCCTGGGGGGGAGCGGGGCCAACGTCCTGACTTTC.

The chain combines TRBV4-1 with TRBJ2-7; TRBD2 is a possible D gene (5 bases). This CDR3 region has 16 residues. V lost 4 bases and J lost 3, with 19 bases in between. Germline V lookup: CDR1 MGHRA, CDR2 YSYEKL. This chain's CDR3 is CASSPKRQLPYYEQYF. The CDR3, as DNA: TGCGCCAGCAGCCCGAAGCGGCAATTACCGTACTACGAGCAGTACTTC.

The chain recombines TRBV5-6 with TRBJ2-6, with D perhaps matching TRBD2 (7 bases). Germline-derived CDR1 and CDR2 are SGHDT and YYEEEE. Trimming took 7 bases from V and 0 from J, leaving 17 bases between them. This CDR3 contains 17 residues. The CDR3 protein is CASLSWGGSSGANVLTF. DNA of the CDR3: TGTGCCAGCTTAAGTTGGGGGGGCTCCTCTGGGGCCAACGTCCTGACTTTC. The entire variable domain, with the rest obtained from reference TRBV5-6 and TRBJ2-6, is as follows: DAGVTQSPTHLIKTRGQQVTLRCSPKSGHDTVSWYQQALGQGPQFIFQYYEEEERQRGNFPDRFSGHQFPNYSSELNVNALLLGDSALYLCASLSWGGSSGANVLTFGAGSRLTVL.

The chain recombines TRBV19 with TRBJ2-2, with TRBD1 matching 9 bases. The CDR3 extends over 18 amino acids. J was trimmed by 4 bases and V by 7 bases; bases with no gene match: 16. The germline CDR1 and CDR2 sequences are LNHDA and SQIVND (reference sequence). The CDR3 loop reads CASTLRAQGARSTGELFF. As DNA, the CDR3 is TGTGCCAGTACCCTAAGGGCACAGGGGGCGCGAAGCACCGGGGAGCTGTTTTTT.

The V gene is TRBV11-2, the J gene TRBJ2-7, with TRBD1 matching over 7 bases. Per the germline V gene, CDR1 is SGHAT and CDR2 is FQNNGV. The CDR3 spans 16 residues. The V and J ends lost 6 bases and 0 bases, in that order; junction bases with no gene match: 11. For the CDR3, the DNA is TGTGCCAGCAGACGACCAGGGGGTCCTATCTCCTACGAGCAGTACTTC. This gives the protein CASRRPGGPISYEQYF.

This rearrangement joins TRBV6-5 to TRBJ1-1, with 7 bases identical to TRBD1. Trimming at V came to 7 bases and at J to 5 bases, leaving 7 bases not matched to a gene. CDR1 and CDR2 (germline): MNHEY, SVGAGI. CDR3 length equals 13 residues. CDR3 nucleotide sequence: TGTGCCAGCAATAACAGGGGTGAGACTGAAGCTTTCTTT. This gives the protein CASNNRGETEAFF.

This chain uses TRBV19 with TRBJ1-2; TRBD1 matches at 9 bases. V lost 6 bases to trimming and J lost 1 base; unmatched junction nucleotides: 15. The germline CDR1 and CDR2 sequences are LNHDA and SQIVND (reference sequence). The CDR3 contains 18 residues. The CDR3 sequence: CASRPGQGALGFNYGYTF. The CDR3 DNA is TGTGCCAGTAGACCGGGACAGGGCGCCTTGGGGTTTAACTATGGCTACACCTTC.

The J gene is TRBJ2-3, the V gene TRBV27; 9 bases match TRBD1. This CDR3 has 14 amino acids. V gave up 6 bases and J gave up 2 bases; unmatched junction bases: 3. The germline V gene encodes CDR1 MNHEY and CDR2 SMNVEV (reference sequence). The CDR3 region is CASSRDRDTDTQYF. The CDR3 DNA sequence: TGTGCCAGCAGCAGGGACAGGGACACAGATACGCAGTATTTT.

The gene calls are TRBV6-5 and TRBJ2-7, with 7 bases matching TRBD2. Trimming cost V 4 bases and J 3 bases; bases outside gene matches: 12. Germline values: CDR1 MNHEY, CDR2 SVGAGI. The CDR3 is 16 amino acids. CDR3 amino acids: CASSFPWASGGYEQYF. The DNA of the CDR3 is TGTGCCAGCAGTTTTCCCTGGGCTAGCGGAGGCTACGAGCAGTACTTC.

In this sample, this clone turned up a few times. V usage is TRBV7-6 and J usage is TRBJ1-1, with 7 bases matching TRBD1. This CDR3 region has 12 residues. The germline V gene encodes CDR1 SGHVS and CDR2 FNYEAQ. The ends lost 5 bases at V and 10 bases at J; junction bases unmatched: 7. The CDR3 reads CASSTRQGRAFF. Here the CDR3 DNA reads TGTGCCAGCAGCACCCGACAGGGTCGAGCTTTCTTT.

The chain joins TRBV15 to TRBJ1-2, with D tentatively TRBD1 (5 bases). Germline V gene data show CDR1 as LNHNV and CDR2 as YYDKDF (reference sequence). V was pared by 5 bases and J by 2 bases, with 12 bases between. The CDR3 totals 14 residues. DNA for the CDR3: TGTGCCACCAGCCCCGCCGGGGGAAACTATGGCTACACCTTC. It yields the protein CATSPAGGNYGYTF.

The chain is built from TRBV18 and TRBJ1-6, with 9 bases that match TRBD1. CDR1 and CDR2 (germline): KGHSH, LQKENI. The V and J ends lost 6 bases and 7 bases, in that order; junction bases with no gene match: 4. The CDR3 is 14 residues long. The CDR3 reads CASSLDRGNSPLHF. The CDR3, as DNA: TGTGCCAGCTCGCTCGACAGGGGGAATTCACCCCTCCACTTT.